This TCR beta chain was recorded in a study of blood T cell repertoires in COVID-19 (dated by TCRdb to about 2020). Concerning the study at large: The collaborator samples originated in the United States, Italy and Spain and spanned the acute and convalescent phases of COVID-19. The material from the prospective study consisted of cDNA or gDNA derived from T cells, B-cell-depleted T cells, or PBMCs. Deeply sampled blood TCRbeta repertoires from subjects exposed to, actively infected with, or recovered from COVID-19 were included in the dataset. A freely available public database, intended as a resource for researchers studying the immune response to SARS-CoV-2, is where the repertoires were released. Samples came from the ongoing ImmuneRACE study (first 160 participants) plus 1,254 subjects from 6 global collaborators. The sample metadata nearly always contained a de-identified subject ID, COVID-19 status, age in years and sex. Where HLA class I and class II types were available, the types were taken from metadata supplied by the sample provider, not from assay-based typing. Study-wide findings and limitations: Clinical and demographic metadata were provided uncurated, with the amount varying by source and participant.

TCRbeta CDR3 regions were amplified from genomic DNA using the immunoSEQ Assay, a bias-controlled multiplex PCR. The paper's data handling went like this. Within the assay, amplification of reference gene primers was used to estimate how many nucleated cells each sample contained. Sequence reads were collapsed and filtered to measure the absolute abundance of every unique TCRbeta CDR3 rearrangement. For each sample, productive Simpson clonality was calculated as the square root of Simpson's diversity index across productive rearrangements. TCRdb provides this immuneACCESS table in a form limited to in-frame rearrangements. Some clones are lacking; in checked studies, under half of them reflect an unresolved V gene, and why the rest are absent is not known. V, J and clone size were drawn from that table, and D and trimming were deduced from the DNA. Recorded for this sample are 300,000 to 350,000 clones; around 89% of them occurred a single time. The ten top clones hold under 1.1% of the sample.

A remark on this clone: Its binding antigen is unknown. Base quality data are lacking; no much larger clone is found one base away.

One collaborating source in Seattle enrolled patients during active infection and followed them longitudinally through the course of disease. Each collaborating institution followed its own protocols to collect whole blood in K2EDTA tubes. For TCRbeta analysis, collaborators shipped samples as frozen whole blood, isolated PBMCs, or DNA extracted from either of those sample types. Reading from cysteine to phenylalanine, the CDR3 counts 14 amino acids. The DNA shown is the 42-base CDR3, in frame from base 1. Trimming accounts for 6 bases at V and 1 base at J, while the number of junction bases matched to no gene is 0. From a lookup of the germline V gene, CDR1 and CDR2 are MRHNA and SNTAGT.

The chain is made from TRBV6-4 and TRBJ2-6; a stretch of 7 junction bases matches TRBD2. This clonotype was sampled from a woman aged 40 to 50 with COVID-19, enrolled during active disease. The sequencing input was peripheral blood. The nucleotide sequence is given as TGTGCCAGCAGCGGGGGGTCTGGGGCCAACGTCCTGACTTTC. This is translated as CASSGGSGANVLTF.